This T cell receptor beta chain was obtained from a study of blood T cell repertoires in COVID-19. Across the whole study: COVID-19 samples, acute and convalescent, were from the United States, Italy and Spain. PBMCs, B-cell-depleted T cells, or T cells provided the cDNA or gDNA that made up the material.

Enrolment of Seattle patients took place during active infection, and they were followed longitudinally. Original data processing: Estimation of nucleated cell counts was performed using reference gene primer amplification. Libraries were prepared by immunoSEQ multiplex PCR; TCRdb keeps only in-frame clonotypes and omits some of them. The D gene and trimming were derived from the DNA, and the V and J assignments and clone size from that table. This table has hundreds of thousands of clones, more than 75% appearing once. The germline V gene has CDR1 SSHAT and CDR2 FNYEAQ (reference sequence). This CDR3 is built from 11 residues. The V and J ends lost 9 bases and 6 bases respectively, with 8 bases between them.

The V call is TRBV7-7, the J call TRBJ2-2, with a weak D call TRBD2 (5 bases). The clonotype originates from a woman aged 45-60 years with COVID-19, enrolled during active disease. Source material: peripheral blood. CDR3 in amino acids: CASPGAGELFF. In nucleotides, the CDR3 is TGTGCCAGTCCCGGGGCCGGGGAGCTGTTTTTT.